The 8 T cell receptor beta chains below were found in one sample sequenced in a study of blood T cell repertoires in COVID-19. Profiling relied on immunoSEQ multiplex PCR, and the TCRdb table lists in-frame clones only, not all of them. This table holds approximately 140,000 clones, about 87% found once. Sequenced input: peripheral blood. Receptors were obtained from a man aged 55 to 70 with active or convalescent COVID-19.

This sequence joins TRBV18 and TRBJ2-5; tentatively, D is TRBD2 (5 bases). V lost 1 base, J lost 2 bases, and 8 bases lay in between. This CDR3 spans 14 amino acids. Germline V gives CDR1 KGHSH, CDR2 LQKENI. The CDR3 sequence: CASSPQGAQETQYF. The CDR3 DNA is TGTGCCAGCTCACCACAGGGAGCTCAAGAGACCCAGTACTTC.

Only one count was recorded for this clone. V is TRBV6-1 and J is TRBJ1-6; D is uncertain. Germline CDR1 reads MNHNS; CDR2 reads SASEGT. This CDR3 comprises 14 residues. V was trimmed by 8 bases and J by 0 bases, leaving 8 bases between them. In nucleotides, the CDR3 is TGTGCCAGCCGACTGAGCTCCTATAATTCACCCCTCCACTTT. Amino acids: CASRLSSYNSPLHF.

This CDR3 reads CASRPTGGAEQYF. CDR3 in DNA: TGTGCCAGCAGGCCGACAGGGGGAGCCGAGCAGTACTTC. V usage is TRBV27 and J usage is TRBJ2-7; 9 bases are shared with TRBD1. Germline V gene lookup returns CDR1 MNHEY and CDR2 SMNVEV (reference sequence). V shed 6 bases and J 6 bases; nucleotides not matched to a gene: 6. This CDR3 region has 13 residues.

The chain carries TRBV28 and TRBJ1-5; D is undetermined. Germline V gene sequence: CDR1 MDHEN, CDR2 SYDVKM. The CDR3 is 16 residues long. The V and J ends lost 7 bases and 2 bases respectively, with 18 bases between them. The DNA for the CDR3 is TGTGCCAGCACCGACCGAGAGGGATCCGGCAATCAGCCCCAGCATTTT. Its translation: CASTDREGSGNQPQHF.

CDR3 protein: CASKRDTGTDTQYF. The CDR3 nucleotides are TGTGCCAGCAAACGGGACACCGGCACAGATACGCAGTATTTT. This chain links TRBV7-2 with TRBJ2-3; possibly TRBD1 for D (6 bases). Trimming removed 7 bases from V and 1 base from J, with 12 bases in between. Germline CDR1 SGHTA, CDR2 FQGNSA. The CDR3 consists of 14 residues.

The rearrangement uses TRBV5-1 and TRBJ2-7; TRBD2 is a possible D gene (6 bases). Between the trimmed V and J ends, which lost 3 bases and 0 bases, there was a span of 13 bases. The CDR3 length is 15 residues. The germline V gene encodes CDR1 SGHRS and CDR2 YFSETQ. The chain's CDR3 is CASSSGSGRSYEQYF. The CDR3 DNA sequence: TGCGCCAGCAGCTCAGGTAGCGGACGCTCCTACGAGCAGTACTTC.

This clone has just one count. A junction end diverges from the germline sequence, so it may reflect a read error. The V gene is TRBV7-9, the J gene TRBJ1-2; 9 bases fit TRBD1. Germline CDR1 and CDR2: SEHNR and FQNEAQ (reference sequence). This CDR3 contains 14 residues. The CDR3, as DNA: TGTGCCAGCAGCTTAGCGGGGACAGGGCATGGCTACACCTTT. It encodes CASSLAGTGHGYTF.

The chain links TRBV7-9 to TRBJ2-3; TRBD1 agrees at 9 bases. Germline lookup yields CDR1 SEHNR and CDR2 FQNEAQ (reference sequence). Trimming removed 6 bases from V and 4 bases from J; junction bases left unmatched: 8. This CDR3 region has 15 residues. This CDR3 is CASRMGQGTADTQYF. CDR3 nucleotides: TGTGCCAGCAGGATGGGACAGGGCACCGCAGATACGCAGTATTTT.